Following are 11 T cell receptor beta chains from one sample sequenced in a study of blood T cell repertoires in COVID-19. Measured with immunoSEQ multiplex PCR; TCRdb has only the in-frame clones, and not every one. Of under 300,000 clones listed, more than 85% were seen once; the top ten hold less than 4%. Specimen: peripheral blood. Receptor source: a man aged 18 to 29 with active or convalescent COVID-19.

The V and J genes are TRBV24-1 and TRBJ1-2; D is possibly TRBD1 (6 bases). CDR3 size: 15 residues. V was shortened by 2 bases and J by 4 bases, with 13 bases between the two germline ends. The germline V gene has CDR1 KGHDR and CDR2 SFDVKD. This CDR3 reads CATSDSEGGIYGYTF. CDR3 bases: TGTGCCACCAGTGATTCTGAGGGGGGGATCTATGGCTACACCTTC.

V and J are TRBV2 and TRBJ1-4; D is uncertain. The CDR3 consists of 14 residues. The V end lost 2 bases, the J end lost 8 bases, and 12 bases lay between the germline ends. The germline V gene has CDR1 SNHLY and CDR2 FYNNEI. The CDR3 coding sequence is TGTGCCAGCAGTGAATCCGGGGAGGAGGAAAAACTGTTTTTT. Amino acids: CASSESGEEEKLFF.

This chain joins TRBV20-1 and TRBJ1-4; D is uncertain. Germline assignment: CDR1 DFQATT and CDR2 SNEGSKA (reference sequence). The CDR3 sequence is 15 residues long. With 3 bases removed from V and 4 bases from J, the gap between germline ends came to 15 bases. CDR3 nucleotides: TGCAGTGCTAGTCGAATGGCGGCGGGTAATGAAAAACTGTTTTTT. Translation gives CSASRMAAGNEKLFF.

The chain employs TRBV27 and TRBJ2-7; 8 nucleotides line up with TRBD1. V trimming: 6 bases; J trimming: 3 bases; junction bases outside the gene matches: 7. The CDR3 has 14 amino acids. Germline-derived CDR1 and CDR2 are MNHEY and SMNVEV (reference sequence). The CDR3, as DNA: TGTGCCAGCAGACCGGGACAGGTAATCTACGAGCAGTACTTC. Amino acids: CASRPGQVIYEQYF.

The gene calls are TRBV18 and TRBJ2-1, with 9 bases matching TRBD1. Germline V gene data show CDR1 as KGHSH and CDR2 as LQKENI. J lost 7 bases, V lost 0 bases, and 7 bases had no gene match. The CDR3 loop spans 16 amino acids. CDR3 sequence: CASSPPTGGMGNEQFF. The CDR3 bases are TGTGCCAGCTCACCACCGACAGGGGGTATGGGGAATGAGCAGTTCTTC.

The chain links TRBV6-6 to TRBJ2-6; 7 bases match TRBD2. The germline CDR1 and CDR2 sequences are MNHNY and SVGAGI (reference sequence). V dropped 6 bases and J dropped 4; count of bases not matched to a gene: 9. CDR3 size: 16 residues. DNA of the CDR3: TGTGCCAGCAGGTCAGCGGGGCAAGCAGGGGCCAACGTCCTGACTTTC. Translation gives CASRSAGQAGANVLTF.

The genes are TRBV11-2 and TRBJ2-2, with 8 bases matching TRBD1. The CDR3 length is 17 residues. Germline V lookup: CDR1 SGHAT, CDR2 FQNNGV. Unmatched junction bases numbered 8, after V lost 4 bases and J lost 1 base. The CDR3 DNA sequence: TGTGCCAGCAGCTCGGATACCGGGACAGGGAACACCGGGGAGCTGTTTTTT. Protein product: CASSSDTGTGNTGELFF.

The V and J genes are TRBV15 and TRBJ2-7; D perhaps matches TRBD2 (6 bases). The CDR3 is 14 amino acids. V lost 3 bases, J lost 2 bases, and 11 bases lay in between. CDR1 is LNHNV, CDR2 YYDKDF, per germline (reference sequence). For the CDR3, the DNA is TGTGCCACCAGCAGGTTTAGCGGACCCTACGAGCAGTACTTC. This encodes CATSRFSGPYEQYF.

This rearrangement joins TRBV27 to TRBJ1-5; perhaps TRBD1 as D (6 bases). The CDR3 runs 17 residues. Between the trimmed V and J ends, which lost 0 bases and 7 bases, there was a span of 19 bases. Germline V gives CDR1 MNHEY, CDR2 SMNVEV (reference sequence). CDR3 DNA: TGTGCCAGCAGTTTATCGCCAAGGGGGGGCCGGGGACAGCCCCAGCATTTT. This gives the protein CASSLSPRGGRGQPQHF.

The chain couples TRBV6-2 or TRBV6-3 to TRBJ2-7, with 7 positions matching TRBD1. Trimming took 4 bases from V and 2 from J; bases not matched to a gene: 5. Per germline, CDR1 MNHEY and CDR2 SVGEGT. The CDR3 is 14 amino acids. The CDR3 is CASSLQGFAYEQYF. CDR3 in DNA: TGTGCCAGCAGTTTACAGGGGTTCGCCTACGAGCAGTACTTC.

The V and J genes are TRBV27 and TRBJ1-2; a possible D gene is TRBD1 (5 bases). The CDR3 covers 15 residues. CDR1 is MNHEY, CDR2 SMNVEV, per germline (reference sequence). Trimming cost V 2 bases and J 1 base, with 11 bases left between them. The CDR3 DNA sequence: TGTGCCAGCAGTTTACACAGGACCAATAACTATGGCTACACCTTC. As protein: CASSLHRTNNYGYTF.